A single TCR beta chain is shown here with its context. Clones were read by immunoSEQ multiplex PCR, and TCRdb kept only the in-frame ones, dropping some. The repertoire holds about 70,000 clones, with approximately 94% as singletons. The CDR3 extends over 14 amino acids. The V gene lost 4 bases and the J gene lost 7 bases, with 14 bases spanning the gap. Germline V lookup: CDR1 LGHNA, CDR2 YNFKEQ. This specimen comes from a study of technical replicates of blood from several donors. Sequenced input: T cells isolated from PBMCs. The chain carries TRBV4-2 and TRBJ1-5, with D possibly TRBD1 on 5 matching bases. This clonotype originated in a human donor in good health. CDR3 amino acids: CASSPPGGSQPQHF. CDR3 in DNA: TGTGCCAGCAGCCCCCCGGGGGGAAGCCAGCCCCAGCATTTT.